This entry lists 10 T cell receptor beta chains sequenced from one sample in a study of blood T cell repertoires in COVID-19. The assay was immunoSEQ multiplex PCR, and TCRdb's table has in-frame clones only and misses some. The repertoire holds 300,000 to 350,000 clones, almost 90% seen once, with 3.5% to 4.5% in the top ten. The material sequenced was PBMCs or T cells enriched from blood (not recorded which). The receptors derive from a woman under 30 with acute COVID-19.

V usage is TRBV7-3 and J usage is TRBJ2-1; 9 bases match TRBD1. Germline V lookup: CDR1 SGHTA, CDR2 FQGTGA. This CDR3 contains 14 residues. J was trimmed by 1 base and V by 6 bases; bases with no gene match: 1. The CDR3 DNA reads as TGTGCCAGCAGTGGACAGGGGTCCTACAATGAGCAGTTCTTC. It specifies CASSGQGSYNEQFF. Full variable domain (rest looked up from reference TRBV7-3 and TRBJ2-1): GAGVSQTPSNKVTEKGKYVELRCDPISGHTALYWYRQSLGQGPEFLIYFQGTGAADDSGLPNDRFFAVRPEGSVSTLKIQRTERGDSAVYLCASSGQGSYNEQFFGPGTRLTVL.

The V and J genes are TRBV10-3 and TRBJ1-1; 9 positions agree with TRBD1. The germline gives CDR1 ENHRY, CDR2 SYGVKD. The CDR3 runs 14 residues. V gave up 3 bases and J gave up 5 bases; unmatched junction bases: 4. CDR3 sequence reads: CAISDRTGETEAFF. The CDR3 nucleotides are TGTGCCATCAGTGACCGGACAGGGGAGACTGAAGCTTTCTTT.

This chain uses TRBV28 with TRBJ1-2; 8 nucleotides align to TRBD1. The length of the CDR3 is 13 residues. V lost 3 bases and J lost 6; bases outside the gene matches: 3. Germline V CDR1 and CDR2: MDHEN, SYDVKM. CDR3 sequence: CASSLSGGNGYTF. DNA for the CDR3: TGTGCCAGCAGTTTGTCAGGGGGCAATGGCTACACCTTC.

This clone has a count of ten or more. The V call is TRBV28, the J call TRBJ2-7; D gene uncertain. Trimming removed 3 bases at V and 4 bases at J, with 7 bases between. The CDR3 covers 12 residues. Germline V gene data show CDR1 as MDHEN and CDR2 as SYDVKM. Here the CDR3 DNA reads TGTGCCAGCAGTTTCGGCAGGTACGAGCAGTACTTC. Translation: CASSFGRYEQYF.

V is TRBV2 and J is TRBJ1-2, with 9 bases matching TRBD1. This CDR3 has 14 amino acids. After removal of 6 bases from V and 7 bases from J, the junction contained 9 bases not matched to a gene. Germline CDR1 reads SNHLY; CDR2 reads FYNNEI. CDR3 coding DNA: TGTGCCAGCAGGGCTCCGGGACAGGGTGGTGGCTACACCTTC. Its protein is CASRAPGQGGGYTF.

The chain recombines TRBV28 with TRBJ2-1, with D possibly being TRBD2 (5 bases). V was clipped by 3 bases and J by 4 bases, with 16 bases between them. The CDR3 runs 16 residues. Germline assignment: CDR1 MDHEN and CDR2 SYDVKM. CDR3: CASSLRVRLVYNEQFF. DNA for the CDR3: TGTGCCAGCAGTTTGAGGGTCCGGCTAGTGTACAATGAGCAGTTCTTC.

This chain links TRBV6-5 with TRBJ1-6, with D tentatively TRBD1 (5 bases). Per the germline V gene, CDR1 is MNHEY and CDR2 is SVGAGI. The CDR3 is made up of 14 amino acids. V lost 6 bases to trimming and J lost 7 bases, with 13 bases between them. This CDR3 is CASSSWGGNSPLHF. The CDR3 nucleotides read TGTGCCAGCAGCAGCTGGGGGGGAAATTCACCCCTCCACTTT.

This chain joins TRBV7-9 and TRBJ1-2, with D possibly matching TRBD1 (6 bases). The CDR3 is made up of 15 amino acids. Trimming took off 3 bases at V and 8 bases at J, with 19 bases between the two ends. Germline CDR1 and CDR2: SEHNR and FQNEAQ (reference sequence). The CDR3 loop reads CASSFAQGTSEGYTF. CDR3 nucleotide sequence: TGTGCCAGCAGCTTTGCTCAGGGGACGAGTGAAGGCTACACCTTC.

The rearrangement links TRBV6-5 to TRBJ2-5; D is perhaps TRBD2 (6 bases). This CDR3 comprises 13 residues. Trimming took off 3 bases at V and 2 bases at J, with 7 bases between the two ends. Germline V gene data show CDR1 as MNHEY and CDR2 as SVGAGI. CDR3: CASSYSGQETQYF. The CDR3 DNA reads TGTGCCAGCAGTTATAGCGGACAAGAGACCCAGTACTTC.

This chain connects TRBV25-1 to TRBJ1-1; D uncertain. CDR3 length: 14 residues. V was trimmed by 7 bases and J by 4 bases, leaving 16 bases between them. The V gene's germline CDR1 is MGHDK and CDR2 SYGVNS. The CDR3 DNA reads TGTGCCAGCAATTCAGGTGGGGAGGCCACTGAAGCTTTCTTT. Protein product: CASNSGGEATEAFF.